This entry lists 10 T cell receptor beta chains sequenced from one sample in a study of cytomegalovirus exposure and HLA in healthy donors. Repertoires were generated with immunoSEQ multiplex PCR, while TCRdb's copy carries only in-frame clones and drops some. This table has roughly 79,000 clones, approximately 93% appearing once. The sample consisted of PBMCs. These receptors were collected from a man younger than 30 in good health and CMV-seronegative.

The rearrangement uses TRBV15 and TRBJ2-7; TRBD1 agrees at 8 bases. This CDR3 spans 15 amino acids. Germline V lookup: CDR1 LNHNV, CDR2 YYDKDF (reference sequence). J was trimmed by 1 base and V by 4 bases; bases with no gene match: 6. CDR3 sequence reads: CATSTQGADSYEQYF. CDR3 in DNA: TGTGCCACCAGCACCCAGGGGGCCGATTCCTACGAGCAGTACTTC.

The rearrangement links TRBV29-1 to TRBJ2-2, with D perhaps matching TRBD2 (6 bases). V lost 7 bases and J lost 4, with 13 bases in between. Looked up from germline, CDR1 is SQVTM and CDR2 is ANQGSEA. This CDR3 region has 13 residues. CDR3 loop: CSALGGGTGELFF. The DNA for the CDR3 is TGCAGCGCCCTCGGGGGAGGCACCGGGGAGCTGTTTTTT.

V usage is TRBV2 and J usage is TRBJ1-2, with D unclear. The germline V gene has CDR1 SNHLY and CDR2 FYNNEI. The V and J ends lost 4 bases and 8 bases respectively, with 11 bases between them. CDR3 length: 12 amino acids. This chain's CDR3 is CASSAYKEGYTF. The CDR3 DNA reads TGTGCCAGCAGTGCTTACAAGGAGGGCTACACCTTC.

The V call is TRBV5-4, the J call TRBJ1-6; a weak D match, TRBD1 (5 bases). The CDR3 totals 15 residues. Trimming removed 0 bases at V and 7 bases at J, with 11 bases between. Germline V gene data show CDR1 as SGHNT and CDR2 as YYREEE (reference sequence). CDR3 sequence: CASSLVGGSNSPLHF. The CDR3, as DNA: TGTGCCAGCAGCTTGGTTGGGGGGTCGAATTCACCCCTCCACTTT.

This chain connects TRBV7-8 to TRBJ2-1; 11 bases fit TRBD2. Germline CDR1 reads SGHVS; CDR2 reads FQNEAQ. V shed 6 bases, J shed 4 bases, and the junction held 5 bases outside the gene matches. CDR3 length: 15 amino acids. DNA of the CDR3: TGTGCCAGCAGTCACGGGACTAGCGGTTACAATGAGCAGTTCTTC. Translated, it gives CASSHGTSGYNEQFF.

This rearrangement joins TRBV6-5 to TRBJ1-1, with unresolved D. Germline V gives CDR1 MNHEY, CDR2 SVGAGI. This CDR3 comprises 14 residues. Trimming took 0 bases from V and 7 from J, leaving 12 bases between them. The CDR3 DNA reads as TGTGCCAGCAGTTACTCGAAGTATCAGGATGAAGCTTTCTTT. Protein product: CASSYSKYQDEAFF.

V is TRBV19 and J is TRBJ1-2; 7 bases map to TRBD1. The CDR3 length is 14 residues. V dropped 5 bases and J dropped 4; count of bases not matched to a gene: 7. Germline V gene sequence: CDR1 LNHDA, CDR2 SQIVND (reference sequence). The CDR3 DNA reads as TGTGCCAGTAGTCTGAGGACAGGCATCTATGGCTACACCTTC. Encoded protein: CASSLRTGIYGYTF.

This clone was detected only a few times. CDR3 coding DNA: TGCGCCAGCAGCCAAGACGGACTAGCGGGAAAAAATGAGCAGTTCTTC. This translates into CASSQDGLAGKNEQFF. This chain joins TRBV4-1 and TRBJ2-1, with 12 bases fitting TRBD2. V trimming: 0 bases; J trimming: 7 bases; junction bases outside the gene matches: 4. The germline V gene encodes CDR1 MGHRA and CDR2 YSYEKL. The CDR3 sequence is 16 residues long.

The genes are TRBV5-1 and TRBJ1-1; tentative D call: TRBD1 (5 bases). CDR1 is SGHRS and CDR2 is YFSETQ in the germline V gene. The CDR3 has 14 amino acids. V gave up 0 bases and J gave up 5 bases, with 11 bases separating them. The DNA of the CDR3 is TGCGCCAGCAGCTTGGGTCCGGGGGGGACTGAAGCTTTCTTT. This encodes CASSLGPGGTEAFF. Drawing the rest from reference TRBV5-1 and TRBJ1-1, the complete variable domain is KAGVTQTPRYLIKTRGQQVTLSCSPISGHRSVSWYQQTPGQGLQFLFEYFSETQRNKGNFPGRFSGRQFSNSRSEMNVSTLELGDSALYLCASSLGPGGTEAFFGQGTRLTVV.

V usage is TRBV19 and J usage is TRBJ2-5; possibly TRBD1 for D (5 bases). CDR1 and CDR2 (germline): LNHDA, SQIVND (reference sequence). V gave up 3 bases and J gave up 4 bases, with 9 bases separating them. CDR3 size: 13 residues. CDR3 nucleotides: TGTGCCAGTAGTATCTTAAGGGGAGAGACCCAGTACTTC. It translates to CASSILRGETQYF.